Following are 14 T cell receptor beta chains from one sample sequenced in a study of shared clonotypes between healthy human individuals. Repertoires were generated with immunoSEQ multiplex PCR, while TCRdb's copy carries only in-frame clones and drops some. The data contain roughly 520,000 clones, 95% to 97% of them singletons. Material: naive CD4+ T cells sorted from blood. The subset denotes: CD45RA+ positively selected. The receptors originated from a young woman in good health.

The chain couples TRBV2 to TRBJ1-2; no clear D. Per the germline V gene, CDR1 is SNHLY and CDR2 is FYNNEI. Trimming removed 6 bases at V and 4 bases at J, with 15 bases between. The CDR3 loop spans 14 amino acids. Written as DNA, the CDR3 is TGTGCCAGCAGGAGGGAGGCGTCGGGCTATGGCTACACCTTC. Residues: CASRREASGYGYTF.

The V and J genes are TRBV2 and TRBJ1-1; 8 positions agree with TRBD1. The V and J ends lost 2 bases and 4 bases, in that order; junction bases with no gene match: 3. Germline loops: CDR1 SNHLY, CDR2 FYNNEI. The CDR3 is made up of 14 amino acids. CDR3 loop: CASSERTGGTEAFF. Written as DNA, the CDR3 is TGTGCCAGCAGTGAACGAACAGGGGGCACTGAAGCTTTCTTT.

The chain carries TRBV7-9 and TRBJ2-7; D call uncertain. The V gene lost 5 bases and the J gene lost 4 bases, with 12 bases spanning the gap. Germline V gene sequence: CDR1 SEHNR, CDR2 FQNEAQ (reference sequence). CDR3 length: 13 residues. The CDR3 protein is CASSHRQGYEQYF. DNA of the CDR3: TGTGCCAGCAGCCATAGACAAGGATACGAGCAGTACTTC.

V is TRBV14 and J is TRBJ1-2; D not resolved. Germline-derived CDR1 and CDR2 are SGHDN and FVKESK. V was trimmed by 1 base and J by 7 bases, leaving 16 bases between them. This CDR3 spans 15 amino acids. CDR3 amino acids: CASSQVGSSYSGYTF. For the CDR3, the DNA is TGTGCCAGCAGCCAAGTAGGGTCCTCGTATTCTGGCTACACCTTC.

This sequence joins TRBV28 and TRBJ2-2, with D perhaps TRBD1 (7 bases). Trimming left V 6 bases short and J 6 bases short, with 20 bases between. From germline, CDR1 is MDHEN and CDR2 SYDVKM. The CDR3 loop spans 16 amino acids. The CDR3 DNA is TGTGCCAGCAGCCCCGCGGGACAGAGGTCCCCCGGGGAGCTGTTTTTT. It yields the protein CASSPAGQRSPGELFF. The whole variable domain, filled in from reference TRBV28 and TRBJ2-2, reads DVKVTQSSRYLVKRTGEKVFLECVQDMDHENMFWYRQDPGLGLRLIYFSYDVKMKEKGDIPEGYSVSREKKERFSLILESASTNQTSMYLCASSPAGQRSPGELFFGEGSRLTVL.

The chain uses TRBV11-2 and TRBJ2-5; D might be TRBD2 (6 bases). The CDR3 is 15 amino acids. Germline loops: CDR1 SGHAT, CDR2 FQNNGV. V shed 4 bases and J shed 5 bases, with 17 bases lying between them. Here the CDR3 reads CASSWRAGPEETQYF. CDR3 sequence (DNA): TGTGCCAGCAGCTGGAGAGCGGGTCCGGAGGAGACCCAGTACTTC.

The chain is built from TRBV7-8 and TRBJ2-7, with D perhaps TRBD1 (5 bases). The CDR3 contains 13 residues. V lost 5 bases, J lost 4 bases, and 12 bases lay in between. Germline V lookup: CDR1 SGHVS, CDR2 FQNEAQ. The CDR3 loop reads CASSTTRVYEQYF. DNA for the CDR3: TGTGCCAGCAGCACTACCAGGGTATACGAGCAGTACTTC.

This clone was seen once. Other DNA sequences in this specimen translate into the identical CDR3. This sequence joins TRBV9 and TRBJ2-7, with 10 positions matching TRBD2. The length of the CDR3 is 15 residues. The germline gives CDR1 SGDLS, CDR2 YYNGEE. V shed 0 bases and J 3 bases; nucleotides not matched to a gene: 3. The CDR3 protein is CASSVGTSGIYEQYF. In DNA form, the CDR3 reads TGTGCCAGCAGCGTAGGCACTAGCGGGATCTACGAGCAGTACTTC.

The V gene is TRBV2, the J gene TRBJ1-5; TRBD1 is a possible D gene (5 bases). Germline lookup yields CDR1 SNHLY and CDR2 FYNNEI. The CDR3 is 13 amino acids. V was cut by 5 bases and J by 2 bases, with 7 bases left in between. CDR3 DNA: TGTGCCAGCAGTTTGACAGGCAATCAGCCCCAGCATTTT. Amino acid sequence: CASSLTGNQPQHF. The full variable domain, completed using reference TRBV2 and TRBJ1-5, is EPEVTQTPSHQVTQMGQEVILRCVPISNHLYFYWYRQILGQKVEFLVSFYNNEISEKSEIFDDQFSVERPDGSNFTLKIRSTKLEDSAMYFCASSLTGNQPQHFGDGTRLSIL.

The J gene is TRBJ2-3, the V gene TRBV7-9; D remains ambiguous. Per germline, CDR1 SEHNR and CDR2 FQNEAQ (reference sequence). The CDR3 has 15 residues. Trimming took off 3 bases at V and 4 bases at J, with 14 bases between the two ends. The CDR3 bases are TGTGCCAGCAGCTTTTTCTTGGAGACGGCAGATACGCAGTATTTT. It encodes CASSFFLETADTQYF.

The gene calls are TRBV28 and TRBJ1-5, with D possibly matching TRBD1 (5 bases). The CDR3 runs to 15 residues. Germline CDR1 and CDR2: MDHEN and SYDVKM. V was trimmed by 6 bases and J by 0 bases, leaving 12 bases between them. This CDR3 reads CASSPAGLSNQPQHF. The CDR3 DNA reads as TGTGCCAGCAGCCCGGCGGGACTTAGCAATCAGCCCCAGCATTTT.

The chain combines TRBV7-2 with TRBJ2-5; 7 bases line up with TRBD1. The J call may not be correct, given that the DNA end is closer to TRBJ2-7. The CDR3 contains 15 residues. Per germline, CDR1 SGHTA and CDR2 FQGNSA. CDR3 region: CASSLGTGVSYEQYF. DNA of the CDR3: TGTGCCAGCAGCTTAGGGACAGGTGTCTCCTACGAGCAGTACTTC.

The chain is built from TRBV20-1 and TRBJ2-7, with D possibly matching TRBD2 (6 bases). The CDR3 extends over 11 amino acids. The germline V and J ends were trimmed by 1 base and 5 bases, with 6 bases remaining between them. From germline, CDR1 is DFQATT and CDR2 SNEGSKA (reference sequence). CDR3: CSARGGDEQYF. CDR3 bases: TGCAGTGCTAGAGGCGGGGACGAGCAGTACTTC.

V usage is TRBV6-5 and J usage is TRBJ1-2; no reliable D call. Germline V gene sequence: CDR1 MNHEY, CDR2 SVGAGI. Trimming took 6 bases from V and 1 from J, leaving 6 bases between them. The CDR3 totals 12 residues. In DNA, the CDR3 is TGTGCCAGCAGAGAGCTTAACTATGGCTACACCTTC. Encoded protein: CASRELNYGYTF.